A selection of T cell receptor beta chains follows, all from one sample in a study of beta chain features in type 1 diabetes. TCRdb's copy holds only in-frame clones and misses some; the assay was immunoSEQ multiplex PCR. The table includes fewer than 550,000 clones, roughly 10% detected once. Sample: naive CD4+ T cells from blood. The origin of the receptors is a woman under 30 in good health. CDR3s include the opening cysteine and the closing phenylalanine or tryptophan. The order of the fields is V gene, D gene, J gene, CDR3 protein. D genes are given only for firm matches.

v_gene: TRBV19
d_gene: NA
j_gene: TRBJ1-2
CDR3aa: CASSLGSIGGYTF

v_gene: TRBV19
d_gene: TRBD1
j_gene: TRBJ2-7
CDR3aa: CASSKPGQGYEQYF

v_gene: TRBV5-1
d_gene: NA
j_gene: TRBJ1-2
CDR3aa: CASSLDPLLYYGYTF

v_gene: TRBV7-8
d_gene: TRBD1
j_gene: TRBJ1-2
CDR3aa: CASSPRKPGQGYYGYTF

v_gene: TRBV7-3
d_gene: NA
j_gene: TRBJ2-1
CDR3aa: CASSLGGGRISYNEQFF

v_gene: TRBV4-3
d_gene: TRBD1
j_gene: TRBJ2-6
CDR3aa: CASSHAQGAGGANVLTF

v_gene: TRBV9
d_gene: NA
j_gene: TRBJ2-1
CDR3aa: CASSVAPSRDNEQFF

v_gene: TRBV10-3
d_gene: NA
j_gene: TRBJ2-3
CDR3aa: CAIRDGVSGDTQYF

v_gene: TRBV28
d_gene: NA
j_gene: TRBJ1-4
CDR3aa: CASSLGGKLFF

v_gene: TRBV5-1
d_gene: TRBD2
j_gene: TRBJ2-3
CDR3aa: CASSLASGPTDTQYF

v_gene: TRBV5-4
d_gene: TRBD2
j_gene: TRBJ2-4
CDR3aa: CASSTATSGQNIQYF

v_gene: TRBV11-3
d_gene: NA
j_gene: TRBJ2-3
CDR3aa: CASSWGLSRATDTQYF

v_gene: TRBV9
d_gene: NA
j_gene: TRBJ2-1
CDR3aa: CASSVGTLSYNEQFF

v_gene: TRBV29-1
d_gene: NA
j_gene: TRBJ1-2
CDR3aa: CSVPPDRTVGGGYTF

v_gene: TRBV9
d_gene: NA
j_gene: TRBJ1-1
CDR3aa: CASSVVGLNTEAFF

v_gene: TRBV29-1
d_gene: TRBD2
j_gene: TRBJ2-5
CDR3aa: CSVRAGGPGETQYF

v_gene: TRBV15
d_gene: TRBD1
j_gene: TRBJ1-2
CDR3aa: CATSRGDRGPPFDGYTF

v_gene: TRBV7-9
d_gene: TRBD2
j_gene: TRBJ2-1
CDR3aa: CASRGAGGRLNEQFF

v_gene: TRBV6-5
d_gene: NA
j_gene: TRBJ2-2
CDR3aa: CASSIGGSTGELFF

v_gene: TRBV2
d_gene: NA
j_gene: TRBJ1-6
CDR3aa: CASRKEPPYNSPLHF

v_gene: TRBV28
d_gene: NA
j_gene: TRBJ2-2
CDR3aa: CASSSTGLRVLRELFF

v_gene: TRBV5-6
d_gene: NA
j_gene: TRBJ2-6
CDR3aa: CASSSLGKWNSGANVLTF

v_gene: TRBV11-3
d_gene: NA
j_gene: TRBJ2-3
CDR3aa: CASSLGRATDTQYF

v_gene: TRBV30
d_gene: NA
j_gene: TRBJ1-3
CDR3aa: CAWSYTLGPGNTIYF

v_gene: TRBV25-1
d_gene: NA
j_gene: TRBJ1-4
CDR3aa: CASRDTATNEKLFF

v_gene: TRBV5-1
d_gene: TRBD1
j_gene: TRBJ2-2
CDR3aa: CASSLGQGSATGELFF

v_gene: TRBV11-3
d_gene: NA
j_gene: TRBJ2-1
CDR3aa: CASSPALQPRRDEQFF

v_gene: TRBV7-9
d_gene: TRBD1
j_gene: TRBJ1-2
CDR3aa: CASSPPGQGGGYTF

v_gene: TRBV10-3
d_gene: TRBD1
j_gene: TRBJ2-7
CDR3aa: CAISRRDRADEQYF

v_gene: TRBV9
d_gene: NA
j_gene: TRBJ2-7
CDR3aa: CASSVQGTLGEQYF

v_gene: TRBV30
d_gene: TRBD1
j_gene: TRBJ2-7
CDR3aa: CAGDRVGEQYF

v_gene: TRBV14
d_gene: NA
j_gene: TRBJ1-2
CDR3aa: CASSLANYGYTF

v_gene: TRBV5-1
d_gene: TRBD1
j_gene: TRBJ2-1
CDR3aa: CASSYGQAREQFF

v_gene: TRBV9
d_gene: NA
j_gene: TRBJ2-2
CDR3aa: CASSVNTRSTGELFF

v_gene: TRBV7-2
d_gene: NA
j_gene: TRBJ1-2
CDR3aa: CASSLDGTRNYGYTF

v_gene: TRBV25-1
d_gene: NA
j_gene: TRBJ2-3
CDR3aa: CASSGRVSTDTQYF

v_gene: TRBV19
d_gene: NA
j_gene: TRBJ2-3
CDR3aa: CASSLSTDTQYF

v_gene: TRBV7-2
d_gene: TRBD1
j_gene: TRBJ2-4
CDR3aa: CASRGQGNIQYF

v_gene: TRBV9
d_gene: TRBD1
j_gene: TRBJ1-4
CDR3aa: CASSLQGINEKLFF